This record covers a single T cell receptor (beta chain). What it binds is not known. The data are from a study of STAT5B mutations in CD4+ large granular lymphocyte leukemia. This table comes from immunoSEQ multiplex PCR, and its TCRdb copy is limited to in-frame clones, with some not included. This table has about 33,000 clones, 74% appearing once. Findings and caveats of the study: TRBV06-family usage was enriched in top patient clones (8/27) versus controls (2/35). Without putative leukemic clones, patient CD4-sorted repertoires remained more clonal than healthy CD4+ repertoires.

The CDR3 spans 15 residues. CDR1 and CDR2 (germline): SGHNT, YENEEA. Trimming cost V 0 bases and J 3 bases, with 8 bases left between them. The rearrangement links TRBV11-3 to TRBJ2-2; D call uncertain. The sequenced sample was CD4+ T cells from blood buffy coats. This TCR came from a human donor in good health. The CDR3 region has the DNA TGTGCCAGCAGCTTAGAACTCTGGTACACCGGGGAGCTGTTTTTT. Its protein product is CASSLELWYTGELFF.